Below are 20 T cell receptor beta chains sequenced from a single sample in a study of CD8+CD57+ T cells in acquired aplastic anemia. Patients selected for sequencing had displayed CD8+CD57+ cell expansion by flow cytometry. Researchers used genomic DNA as the template to profile TCR beta VDJ and CDR3. Each CDR3 protein gets one entry after TCRdb re-called the reads with MiXCR. Of roughly 250,000 distinct CDR3 sequences listed, 82% are singletons. The sequencing sample was made of sorted CD4+, CD8+, or CD8+CD57+ T cells (not recorded which) from PBMCs. Receptors were obtained from a human donor with aplastic anemia.

In the case of this clonotype: This may be a read error, as it is one base from a much larger clone. The J gene is TRBJ2-3, the V gene TRBV11-3; no clear D gene. The V gene's germline CDR1 is SGHNT and CDR2 YENEEA. CDR3 length: 14 amino acids. The CDR3 nucleotides read TGTGCCGGCAGCTTAGATCTAGGAGCCGATACGCAGTATTTT. It yields the protein CAGSLDLGADTQYF.

This clonotype was seen once. A read error may produce the germline difference seen at one junction end. This chain connects TRBV2 to TRBJ1-2; tentatively, D is TRBD1 (6 bases). The germline V gene encodes CDR1 SNHLY and CDR2 FYNNEI. The CDR3 spans 13 residues. CDR3 in amino acids: CASRSGGTYGYNF. CDR3 DNA: TGTGCCAGCAGGTCCGGGGGCACCTATGGCTACAATTTT.

The CDR3, as DNA: TGTGCCAGCAGCCGGGGCGGAGGGTGCTACACCTTC. Its translation: CASSRGGGCYTF. The chain is built from TRBV11-2 and TRBJ1-2; D may be TRBD1 (5 bases). V shed 5 bases and J shed 9 bases, with 13 bases lying between them. The CDR3 has 12 residues. Germline V lookup: CDR1 SGHAT, CDR2 FQNNGV.

This sequence joins TRBV29-1 and TRBJ1-5; D gene unclear. CDR3 length: 12 residues. The germline V gene has CDR1 SQVTM and CDR2 ANQGSEA. The germline V and J ends were trimmed by 5 bases and 0 bases, with 5 bases remaining between them. The CDR3 sequence: CSVRISNQPQHF. The CDR3 coding sequence is TGCAGCGTTAGGATTAGCAATCAGCCCCAGCATTTT.

This clonotype was observed a handful of times. One end of the junction varies from germline; a read error may be responsible. V and J are TRBV7-9 and TRBJ2-3; TRBD1 aligns across 9 bases. This CDR3 comprises 14 residues. Per germline, CDR1 SEHNR and CDR2 FQNEAQ (reference sequence). This CDR3 is CASSLEGTGNTEAF. CDR3 nucleotides: TGTGCCAGCAGCTTAGAGGGGACAGGGAACACTGAAGCTTTT.

This chain links TRBV11-3 with TRBJ2-5; D gene unclear. CDR3 length equals 14 residues. The germline V and J ends were trimmed by 0 bases and 3 bases, with 8 bases remaining between them. CDR1 and CDR2 (germline): SGHNT, YENEEA. CDR3 DNA sequence: TGTGCCAGCAGCTTAGATATCGAAGAAGAGACCCAGTACTTC. It specifies CASSLDIEEETQYF.

This clonotype turned up a few times. Since no conserved phenylalanine or tryptophan closes the CDR3, a read error is the likely cause. The limits of the CDR3 on the DNA are not certain, so only TCRdb's listed CDR3 is given. This sequence joins TRBV7-8 and TRBJ2-3; the D segment call TRBD2 is taken from the table without a DNA check. CDR1 is SGHVS, CDR2 FQNEAQ, per germline. The CDR3 is made up of 13 amino acids, end residues included. CDR3 region: CASSLAGGPEPHY.

V and J are TRBV9 and TRBJ2-7, with D maybe TRBD2 (6 bases). There are 14 residues in the CDR3. The germline V and J ends were trimmed by 3 bases and 6 bases, with 16 bases remaining between them. Germline assignment: CDR1 SGDLS and CDR2 YYNGEE. CDR3 DNA sequence: TGTGCCAGCAGCGAGGGGAGGATTTCGGGCGAGCAGTACTTC. Its protein product is CASSEGRISGEQYF.

This clonotype was seen a few times. The rearrangement joins TRBV25-1 to TRBJ1-6; D might be TRBD1 (5 bases). V lost 7 bases and J lost 4, with 14 bases in between. Germline-derived CDR1 and CDR2 are MGHDK and SYGVNS. This CDR3 has 15 amino acids. In DNA form, the CDR3 reads TGTGCCAGCACGGCCAGGGCGGGGTATAATTCACCCCTCCACTTT. Its translation: CASTARAGYNSPLHF.

This clonotype was observed a handful of times. It may be a read error: a sequence one base away is much more abundant. The chain joins TRBV11-3 to TRBJ2-7; D is ambiguous. Germline V gene data show CDR1 as SGHNT and CDR2 as YENEEA. Deletions cut 0 bases from V and 2 bases from J, with 8 bases between. This CDR3 spans 14 amino acids. The CDR3 protein is CASSLDLIAYEQYF. The CDR3 coding sequence is TGTGCCAGCAGCTTAGATCTGATAGCCTACGAGCAGTACTTC.

This clonotype was seen once. Since no conserved phenylalanine or tryptophan closes the CDR3, a read error is the likely cause. No DNA is shown, since the ends of the CDR3 on it are uncertain; the CDR3 is the one TCRdb lists. This sequence joins TRBV9 and TRBJ2-7; the tabulated D call, TRBD2, remains unverified against the DNA. The CDR3 is 12 residues long, ends included. Germline V CDR1 and CDR2: SGDLS, YYNGEE. CDR3 region: CASSTSASQETQ.

The chain has TRBV7-3 and TRBJ1-6; possibly TRBD1 for D (5 bases). Germline V gene lookup returns CDR1 SGHTA and CDR2 FQGTGA. V was trimmed by 4 bases and J by 13 bases, leaving 14 bases between them. The CDR3 consists of 13 residues. CDR3 amino acids: CASSWDGGSPLHF. In nucleotides, the CDR3 is TGTGCCAGCAGCTGGGACGGGGGGAGTCCCCTCCACTTT.

V gene TRBV11-1 combines with J gene TRBJ1-2, with unresolved D. The CDR3 extends over 16 amino acids. V lost 0 bases and J 6 bases, leaving 17 bases between the germline ends. Germline lookup yields CDR1 SGHAT and CDR2 FQDESV (reference sequence). The CDR3 loop is CASSLATSQWADGYTF. The CDR3 bases are TGTGCCAGCAGCTTAGCCACATCACAGTGGGCTGATGGCTACACCTTC. The complete variable domain, with remaining parts taken from reference TRBV11-1 and TRBJ1-2, reads EAEVAQSPRYKITEKSQAVAFWCDPISGHATLYWYRQILGQGPELLVQFQDESVVDDSQLPKDRFSAERLKGVDSTLKIQPAELGDSAMYLCASSLATSQWADGYTFGSGTRLTVV.

This clonotype was seen ten or more times. J is TRBJ2-3 and V is TRBV4-3; D is possibly TRBD2 (5 bases). V gave up 4 bases and J gave up 0 bases, with 14 bases separating them. The germline CDR1 and CDR2 sequences are LGHNA and YSLEER. The CDR3 extends over 16 amino acids. Written as DNA, the CDR3 is TGCGCCAGCAGCCGAGAGGTAACGGGAAGCACAGATACGCAGTATTTT. This codes for CASSREVTGSTDTQYF.

The chain couples TRBV5-5 to TRBJ2-7, with 7 nucleotides matching TRBD1. CDR1 SGHKS and CDR2 YYEKEE come from the germline V gene (reference sequence). The length of the CDR3 is 21 residues. With V trimmed by 0 bases and J by 3 bases, 24 bases remained unmatched. The CDR3 bases are TGTGCCAGCAGCTTGGACATCTTCAGTGCTAGTCCATCGACAGGGAACTACGAGCAGTACTTC. Encoded protein: CASSLDIFSASPSTGNYEQYF.

The V and J genes are TRBV12-3 or TRBV12-4 and TRBJ1-1; tentatively, D is TRBD1 (5 bases). This CDR3 is built from 16 residues. V gave up 6 bases and J gave up 4 bases, with 21 bases separating them. CDR3 nucleotides: TGTGCCAGCAGCGTCCCCGCCGGGGGAGGGGCCACTGAAGCTTTCTTT. Its translation: CASSVPAGGGATEAFF.

V is TRBV9 and J is TRBJ2-1, with 10 bases matching TRBD1. The germline V gene has CDR1 SGDLS and CDR2 YYNGEE. V gave up 0 bases and J gave up 5 bases; unmatched junction bases: 2. This CDR3 is 15 amino acids long. The CDR3 protein is CASSVGGTGDNEQFF. CDR3 nucleotides: TGTGCCAGCAGCGTAGGAGGGACAGGGGACAATGAGCAGTTCTTC.

The gene calls are TRBV10-3 and TRBJ2-2; D remains unclear. The CDR3 length is 14 residues. V dropped 6 bases and J dropped 6 bases, with 14 bases sitting between them. Looked up from germline, CDR1 is ENHRY and CDR2 is SYGVKD. The CDR3 region has the DNA TGTGCCATCAGAAACGGGCCCCAGGCCGGGGAGCTGTTTTTT. Residues: CAIRNGPQAGELFF.

The chain combines TRBV20-1 with TRBJ1-2, with D possibly being TRBD1 (5 bases). The V gene lost 6 bases and the J gene lost 5 bases, with 13 bases spanning the gap. The germline CDR1 and CDR2 sequences are DFQATT and SNEGSKA (reference sequence). This CDR3 is built from 12 residues. The CDR3 DNA reads as TGCAGTGCCAGGGACGGGGCTTATGGCTACACCTTC. Its translation: CSARDGAYGYTF.

Regarding this clonotype: The germline gene is not matched at one end of the junction; a read error may be the cause. The chain uses TRBV9 and TRBJ1-5; possible D gene TRBD1, 6 bases. From germline, CDR1 is SGDLS and CDR2 YYNGEE. This CDR3 is 13 amino acids long. CDR3 sequence: CASNIQGDTPQQF. In nucleotides, the CDR3 is TGTGCCAGCAATATACAGGGAGATACGCCCCAGCAGTTT. The variable domain in full, completed from reference TRBV9 and TRBJ1-5, reads DSGVTQTPKHLITATGQRVTLRCSPRSGDLSVYWYQQSLDQGLQFLIQYYNGEERAKGNILERFSAQQFPDLHSELNLSSLELGDSALYFCASNIQGDTPQQFGDGTRLSIL.